These 31 T cell receptor beta chains were sequenced from one sample in a study of T-cell memory formation after mild COVID-19. TCRdb itself ran the 5' RACE reads through MiXCR, one entry per CDR3 protein. The table includes over 350,000 distinct CDR3 sequences, about a sixth detected once. The sample taken for sequencing was PBMCs or a T cell subset sorted from them (not recorded which). These receptors all stem from a man younger than 35 who had mild COVID-19 (a few samples of this study predate the infection). Cell type and time point are not known.

This clonotype was observed many times. This sequence joins TRBV10-3 and TRBJ1-4; no clear D gene. The CDR3 extends over 15 amino acids. CDR1 ENHRY and CDR2 SYGVKD come from the germline V gene. The germline V and J ends were trimmed by 0 bases and 0 bases, with 5 bases remaining between them. The CDR3 coding sequence is TGTGCCATCAGTGAGTCCCAGACAACTAATGAAAAACTGTTTTTT. Amino acids: CAISESQTTNEKLFF.

The genes are TRBV10-3 and TRBJ2-2; TRBD1 matches 7 bases. CDR3 length: 14 residues. Germline V CDR1 and CDR2: ENHRY, SYGVKD. With 6 bases clipped from V and 1 base from J, the junction kept 2 bases outside the gene matches. CDR3 nucleotide sequence: TGTGCCATCAGCGGACAGGAGAACACCGGGGAGCTGTTTTTT. Translating it yields CAISGQENTGELFF.

This chain uses TRBV10-3 with TRBJ1-2; no definite D call. This CDR3 has 14 residues. Germline CDR1 reads ENHRY; CDR2 reads SYGVKD. V gave up 6 bases and J gave up 4 bases, with 15 bases separating them. The CDR3: CAISPPAASYGYTF. CDR3 sequence (DNA): TGTGCCATCAGCCCCCCGGCAGCCTCCTATGGCTACACCTTC.

The chain joins TRBV20-1 to TRBJ2-3, with D hard to call. This CDR3 has 13 residues. V lost 2 bases and J lost 6, with 12 bases in between. The V gene's germline CDR1 is DFQATT and CDR2 SNEGSKA (reference sequence). CDR3 DNA: TGCAGTGCTAGACGTTCCTTGGCCGATACGCAGTATTTT. Its translation: CSARRSLADTQYF.

The chain combines TRBV7-2 with TRBJ2-5; D unclear. The CDR3 runs 14 residues. Germline loops: CDR1 SGHTA, CDR2 FQGNSA. Trimming took 5 bases from V and 4 from J, leaving 14 bases between them. The CDR3 loop reads CASSHQWLGETQYF. In DNA, the CDR3 is TGTGCCAGCAGCCACCAGTGGCTTGGAGAGACCCAGTACTTC.

The chain has TRBV15 and TRBJ1-1; D uncertain. The V and J ends lost 11 bases and 3 bases respectively, with 16 bases between them. The germline V gene has CDR1 LNHNV and CDR2 YYDKDF (reference sequence). CDR3 length equals 13 residues. CDR3: CAVGSWADTEAFF. In DNA form, the CDR3 reads TGTGCCGTTGGATCTTGGGCGGACACTGAAGCTTTCTTT.

The chain carries TRBV6-2 or TRBV6-3 and TRBJ2-7; the D is unclear. This CDR3 comprises 16 residues. Looked up from germline, CDR1 is MNHEY and CDR2 is SVGEGT. Trimming cost V 0 bases and J 4 bases, with 16 bases left between them. The CDR3 sequence is CASSYSNSTNWYEQYF. In DNA form, the CDR3 reads TGTGCCAGCAGTTACTCGAATTCCACAAACTGGTACGAGCAGTACTTC.

The chain carries TRBV20-1 and TRBJ2-3; 10 positions match TRBD2. This CDR3 is 17 amino acids long. V lost 0 bases to trimming and J lost 5 bases; unmatched junction nucleotides: 11. CDR1 is DFQATT and CDR2 is SNEGSKA in the germline V gene (reference sequence). The CDR3 loop reads CSARDKARAGGIDTQYF. The CDR3 region has the DNA TGCAGTGCTAGAGATAAGGCCCGAGCGGGGGGGATAGATACGCAGTATTTT.

There are a few counts of this clonotype. The V and J genes are TRBV10-3 and TRBJ2-1, with 10 nucleotides matching TRBD2. The CDR3 extends over 13 amino acids. Per germline, CDR1 ENHRY and CDR2 SYGVKD. The V and J ends lost 10 bases and 6 bases, in that order; junction bases with no gene match: 6. The CDR3: CATLSGGANEQFF. In nucleotides, the CDR3 is TGTGCCACCCTAAGCGGGGGGGCCAATGAGCAGTTCTTC.

This clonotype was seen at least ten times. The chain is built from TRBV14 and TRBJ2-1; no definite D call. Germline V CDR1 and CDR2: SGHDN, FVKESK. V lost 8 bases and J 5 bases, leaving 4 bases between the germline ends. The CDR3 extends over 10 amino acids. CDR3: CASGNNEQFF. CDR3 nucleotide sequence: TGTGCCAGCGGGAACAATGAGCAGTTCTTC.

This clonotype came up a few times. The chain carries TRBV5-1 and TRBJ2-7, with TRBD1 matching over 11 bases. CDR1 is SGHRS, CDR2 YFSETQ, per germline. V lost 0 bases to trimming and J lost 7 bases; unmatched junction nucleotides: 9. The CDR3 is 16 amino acids. The DNA for the CDR3 is TGCGCCAGCAGCTTGGAGCCCCGGACAGGGGGCGCGGAGCAGTACTTC. Protein product: CASSLEPRTGGAEQYF.

This clonotype was picked up many times. The J gene is TRBJ2-5, the V gene TRBV20-1, with 11 bases aligning to TRBD2. Per the germline V gene, CDR1 is DFQATT and CDR2 is SNEGSKA (reference sequence). The CDR3 has 15 residues. Trimming cost V 5 bases and J 5 bases; bases outside gene matches: 10. The CDR3 coding sequence is TGCAGTGCTTCCCTTAGCGGGGGGGCCCGTGAGACCCAGTACTTC. Protein: CSASLSGGARETQYF.

This clonotype was counted between two and nine times. The rearrangement joins TRBV10-3 to TRBJ1-5, with 7 nucleotides matching TRBD1. Looked up from germline, CDR1 is ENHRY and CDR2 is SYGVKD. The CDR3 has 14 amino acids. Unmatched junction bases numbered 6, after V lost 5 bases and J lost 5 bases. This CDR3 is CAISSGTADQPQHF. Written as DNA, the CDR3 is TGTGCCATCAGTTCCGGGACAGCCGATCAGCCCCAGCATTTT.

The genes are TRBV27 and TRBJ2-3, with D maybe TRBD1 (5 bases). Trimming removed 2 bases at V and 4 bases at J, with 13 bases between. This CDR3 has 15 residues. Germline values: CDR1 MNHEY, CDR2 SMNVEV (reference sequence). The CDR3 loop is CASSLRGRRSDTQYF. The CDR3 DNA reads TGTGCCAGCAGTTTAAGGGGAAGAAGGTCAGATACGCAGTATTTT.

This clonotype appeared many times. V gene TRBV10-3 combines with J gene TRBJ2-1; the D call may be TRBD1 or TRBD2 (5 bases each). Germline CDR1 and CDR2: ENHRY and SYGVKD. V was cut by 2 bases and J by 6 bases, with 14 bases left in between. This CDR3 has 15 residues. CDR3 sequence: CAISEAGRAPNEQFF. The DNA for the CDR3 is TGTGCCATCAGTGAGGCGGGCAGGGCCCCCAATGAGCAGTTCTTC.

This clonotype was seen only a few times. Just one base apart from a much larger clone, this may be a read error. The gene calls are TRBV25-1 and TRBJ1-5; TRBD1 agrees at 8 bases. The CDR3 is 13 amino acids. J was trimmed by 6 bases and V by 2 bases; bases with no gene match: 0. CDR1 MGHDK and CDR2 SYGVNS come from the germline V gene. The CDR3 sequence is CASSETGGQPQHF. CDR3 DNA: TGTGCCAGCAGTGAAACAGGGGGTCAGCCCCAGCATTTT.

This clonotype appeared a few times. This chain links TRBV5-1 with TRBJ2-3; 9 nucleotides agree with TRBD2. The V gene's germline CDR1 is SGHRS and CDR2 YFSETQ. The V segment lost 1 base and the J segment 5 bases; nucleotides outside the gene matches: 5. This CDR3 is built from 15 residues. The CDR3 DNA follows: TGCGCCAGCAGCTTGCCCAGCGGGGGGAAAGATACGCAGTATTTT. Amino acids: CASSLPSGGKDTQYF.

This chain joins TRBV7-9 and TRBJ1-1; unclear D gene. V lost 7 bases to trimming and J lost 1 base, with 13 bases between them. CDR1 is SEHNR and CDR2 is FQNEAQ in the germline V gene (reference sequence). CDR3 length: 14 amino acids. The CDR3 protein is CASTYEHQNTEAFF. In DNA, the CDR3 is TGTGCCAGCACCTACGAGCACCAGAACACTGAAGCTTTCTTT.

The rearrangement links TRBV7-9 to TRBJ2-2, with D possibly being TRBD1 or TRBD2 (5 bases each). CDR3 length: 18 amino acids. Trimming pared 5 bases from V and 4 bases from J, leaving 23 bases between. Germline loops: CDR1 SEHNR, CDR2 FQNEAQ (reference sequence). CDR3 DNA: TGTGCCAGCAGCCGGAACTTCCGGGACGGAGGAAGCACCGGGGAGCTGTTTTTT. As protein: CASSRNFRDGGSTGELFF.

This clonotype was detected a few times. This chain links TRBV12-3 or TRBV12-4 with TRBJ2-7; unclear D gene. The V and J ends lost 3 bases and 7 bases respectively, with 10 bases between them. The CDR3 runs 12 residues. The chain's CDR3 is CASSFTGEEQYF. Here the CDR3 DNA reads TGTGCCAGCAGTTTCACTGGCGAGGAGCAGTACTTC.

This clonotype was observed many times. The gene calls are TRBV7-7 and TRBJ2-2; D is possibly TRBD1 (6 bases). The ends were cut back, 4 bases at V and 7 bases at J, with 13 bases in the middle. The CDR3 has 14 amino acids. Germline V gene data show CDR1 as SSHAT and CDR2 as FNYEAQ (reference sequence). The CDR3 nucleotides are TGTGCCAGCAGCTCGGACAGACCTGGCGGGGAGCTGTTTTTT. Its protein is CASSSDRPGGELFF. Based on the CDR3 plus reference TRBV7-7 and TRBJ2-2, the full variable domain is GAGVSQSPRYKVTKRGQDVTLRCDPISSHATLYWYQQALGQGPEFLTYFNYEAQPDKSGLPSDRFSAERPEGSISTLTIQRTEQRDSAMYRCASSSDRPGGELFFGEGSRLTVL.

A few counts support this clonotype. The V and J genes are TRBV6-2 or TRBV6-3 and TRBJ2-2; D not certain. Per germline, CDR1 MNHEY and CDR2 SVGEGT. V lost 6 bases to trimming and J lost 7 bases, with 6 bases between them. CDR3 length: 11 residues. The CDR3 sequence: CASRMNGELFF. In DNA form, the CDR3 reads TGTGCCAGCAGGATGAACGGGGAGCTGTTTTTT.

This clonotype was seen only a few times. The chain links TRBV7-2 to TRBJ1-5, with TRBD1 matching 10 bases. Germline V gene sequence: CDR1 SGHTA, CDR2 FQGNSA. Trimming took 5 bases from V and 3 from J; bases not matched to a gene: 1. The CDR3 has 14 amino acids. The DNA for the CDR3 is TGTGCCAGCAGCCGACAGGGGGCCAATCAGCCCCAGCATTTT. Its translation is CASSRQGANQPQHF.

This clonotype appeared many times. A read error may account for a junction end that differs from germline. The chain has TRBV5-6 and TRBJ1-4; D remains ambiguous. This CDR3 is built from 12 residues. Germline V lookup: CDR1 SGHDT, CDR2 YYEEEE. CDR3 coding DNA: TGTGCCAGCAGCTTGGCCAACGCGGGCAAGGTTTTT. It is translated as CASSLANAGKVF.

This clonotype appeared a few times. The V gene is TRBV5-1, the J gene TRBJ2-7; 10 bases agree with TRBD1. This CDR3 is 15 amino acids long. Germline V gene lookup returns CDR1 SGHRS and CDR2 YFSETQ. V trimming: 4 bases; J trimming: 1 base; junction bases outside the gene matches: 5. Here the CDR3 reads CASSRKGQGSYEQYF. The CDR3 DNA reads TGCGCCAGCAGCAGGAAGGGACAGGGGTCCTACGAGCAGTACTTC.

The sample holds a few counts of this clonotype. V is TRBV6-2 or TRBV6-3 and J is TRBJ2-3, with D unresolved. The CDR3 sequence is 13 residues long. Germline V gives CDR1 MNHEY, CDR2 SVGEGT. V lost 2 bases to trimming and J lost 3 bases, with 6 bases between them. CDR3 bases: TGTGCCAGCAGTTACGTAGGGACAGATACGCAGTATTTT. It codes for CASSYVGTDTQYF.

This clonotype occurred a few times. V gene TRBV18 combines with J gene TRBJ1-2, with D possibly being TRBD1 (6 bases). The germline V and J ends were trimmed by 1 base and 0 bases, with 12 bases remaining between them. The CDR3 extends over 16 amino acids. Looked up from germline, CDR1 is KGHSH and CDR2 is LQKENI. DNA of the CDR3: TGTGCCAGCTCACCACAACAGGGAGCAGCTAACTATGGCTACACCTTC. This translates into CASSPQQGAANYGYTF.

J is TRBJ1-1 and V is TRBV24-1, with D unclear. Germline V gene data show CDR1 as KGHDR and CDR2 as SFDVKD. The CDR3 sequence is 17 residues long. The V end lost 4 bases, the J end lost 1 base, and 18 bases lay between the germline ends. CDR3 sequence reads: CATSELFQTPENTEAFF. CDR3 nucleotides: TGTGCCACCAGTGAACTTTTCCAGACCCCTGAGAACACTGAAGCTTTCTTT.

The CDR3 nucleotides read TGTGCCAGCAGACCCCGCGGCTCGAATTCACCCCTCCACTTT. It codes for CASRPRGSNSPLHF. The V call is TRBV12-3 or TRBV12-4, the J call TRBJ1-6, with D unresolved. The V and J ends lost 6 bases and 7 bases respectively, with 13 bases between them. The CDR3 covers 14 residues.

This clonotype was seen a handful of times. V gene TRBV7-9 combines with J gene TRBJ1-4, with TRBD1 matching over 9 bases. The CDR3 consists of 15 residues. Germline CDR1 SEHNR, CDR2 FQNEAQ (reference sequence). Germline trimming cut 5 bases from V and 3 bases from J; bases unmatched to any gene: 4. In nucleotides, the CDR3 is TGTGCCAGCAGCCCGCGGACAGGGGCTAATGAAAAACTGTTTTTT. Protein product: CASSPRTGANEKLFF.

The chain combines TRBV20-1 with TRBJ1-5, with a weak D call TRBD1 (6 bases). Germline V gene lookup returns CDR1 DFQATT and CDR2 SNEGSKA (reference sequence). V was clipped by 6 bases and J by 4 bases, with 16 bases between them. CDR3 length: 14 residues. The CDR3 DNA reads TGCAGTGCCCGTAGCGGCAGGGGTAATCAGCCCCAGCATTTT. Amino acids: CSARSGRGNQPQHF.